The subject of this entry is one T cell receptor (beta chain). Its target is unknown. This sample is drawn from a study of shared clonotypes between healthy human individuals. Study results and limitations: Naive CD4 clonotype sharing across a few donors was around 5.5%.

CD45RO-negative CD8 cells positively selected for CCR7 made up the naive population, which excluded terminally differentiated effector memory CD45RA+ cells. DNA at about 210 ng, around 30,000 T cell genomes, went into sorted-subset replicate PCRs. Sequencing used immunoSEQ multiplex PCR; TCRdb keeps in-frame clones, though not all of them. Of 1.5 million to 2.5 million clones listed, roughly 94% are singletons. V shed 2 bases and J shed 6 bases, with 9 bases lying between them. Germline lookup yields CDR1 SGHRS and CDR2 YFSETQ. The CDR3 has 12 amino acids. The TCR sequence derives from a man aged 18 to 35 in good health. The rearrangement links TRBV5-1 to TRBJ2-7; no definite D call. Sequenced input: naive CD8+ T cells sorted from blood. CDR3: CASSFGGTEQYF. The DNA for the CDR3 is TGCGCCAGCAGCTTTGGTGGAACCGAGCAGTACTTC.